This T cell receptor beta chain was sequenced for a study of post-analysis software for immune sequencing data. Unique molecular identifiers were present in the TCR beta cDNA libraries. TCRdb re-called the PCR reads through MiXCR, storing one row per CDR3 protein. The sample lists under 200,000 distinct CDR3 sequences, 35% to 40% occurring once. Study findings and constraints: Relative to controls, patients with multiple sclerosis showed significantly lower normalized Chao1 diversity. Patients used about 5 TRBV segments, including TRBV5-6, TRBV5-1 and TRBV20-1, more often than controls.

CDR1 is MGHDK and CDR2 is SYGVNS in the germline V gene. With 1 base removed from V and 3 bases from J, the gap between germline ends came to 9 bases. CDR3 size: 14 residues. This clonotype was seen ten or more times. Its cognate antigen is unknown. The receptor was isolated from a girl between 5 and 17 years old with multiple sclerosis. This rearrangement joins TRBV25-1 to TRBJ2-5; D uncertain. The source material was blood, sampled after autologous hematopoietic stem cell transplantation. The CDR3 coding sequence is TGTGCCAGCAGTGAATTAACTTTTGAAGAGACCCAGTACTTC. Residues: CASSELTFEETQYF.